This T cell receptor (beta chain) was sequenced in a study of cytomegalovirus exposure and HLA in healthy donors. The overall study: One earlier analysis, a look at about 179 million T cells, found almost 120 million unique TCR beta sequences.

Whereas donors were nominally healthy upon sampling, unrecorded immune exposures were probable. PCR primers comprised 60 Vbeta and 13 Jbeta primers. Original processing notes: Around 10 million of the 80 million or so unique TCR beta chains counted in a later analysis were shared. Profiled with immunoSEQ multiplex PCR; TCRdb holds only in-frame clones, not every one. V and J calls and clone size follow that table, whereas D and trimming were derived from the DNA. The table records 95,000 to 130,000 clones, around three quarters of them present only once. This clone was detected only once. Trimming removed 3 bases from V and 4 bases from J, with 16 bases in between. The CDR3 loop spans 15 amino acids. Germline CDR1 LGHNA, CDR2 YNFKEQ.

The receptor comes from a man between 25 and 39 years old in good health and CMV-seropositive. The chain carries TRBV4-2 and TRBJ2-7; TRBD2 is a possible D gene (6 bases). Sequenced: PBMCs. The CDR3 sequence is CASSHGIADQYEQYF. CDR3 bases: TGTGCCAGCAGCCATGGAATAGCGGATCAATACGAGCAGTACTTC.